This T cell receptor (beta chain) stems from a study of T-cell memory formation after mild COVID-19. Overall study results and limits: Pre-infection memory contained some responding clones, which suggested that cross-reactive memory had joined.

The CDR3 extends over 14 amino acids. J was trimmed by 7 bases and V by 0 bases; bases with no gene match: 5. In germline, CDR1 is LGHDT, CDR2 YNNKEL (reference sequence). TCR alpha and TCR beta cDNA libraries with sample barcodes and UMIs came from 5'RACE using constant-segment primers. A single record per CDR3 protein comes from TCRdb applying MiXCR to the 5' RACE reads. This table has tens of thousands of distinct CDR3 sequences, more than 9.5% appearing once. This clonotype was detected many times. The antigen is undetermined. The TCR comes from a man younger than 35 who had mild COVID-19 (a few samples of this study predate the infection). Cell type and time point are not known. The specimen sequenced was PBMCs or a T cell subset sorted from them (not recorded which). The genes are TRBV3-1 and TRBJ1-2; 7 bases fit TRBD1. CDR3 nucleotides: TGTGCCAGCAGCCAAGACGGGGACAGCGGTGGCTACACCTTC. This translates into CASSQDGDSGGYTF.